This T cell receptor beta chain was captured in a study of T cell changes during pregnancy in multiple sclerosis (dated by TCRdb to about 2019). With respect to the entire study: In women with multiple sclerosis, the researchers looked at how the T cell repertoire shifted as pregnancy progressed.

To prepare the library, the immunoSEQ multiplex PCR assay was applied. The table comes from immuneACCESS by way of TCRdb, which keeps in-frame sequences with V and J called. Part of the clones is missing from these tables; in studies checked, under half for an unresolved V gene and the rest for unknown reasons. The sample table records roughly 26,000 clones; 75% to 90% of these occur just once. Roughly 17% of the sample belongs to the ten largest clones. CDR1 and CDR2 were assigned from the germline V gene (reference sequence) as MNHEY and SMNVEV. The CDR3 numbers 16 residues from cysteine through phenylalanine. Only the CDR3 region is kept as DNA, spanning 48 bases read in frame from base 1. V trim: 6 bases; J trim: 2 bases; unmatched bases: 11. As regards this clone: The antigen it binds to is not known. Base-call qualities are not available, and no considerably larger clone is one nucleotide away.

The V and J segments used are TRBV27 and TRBJ2-5; TRBD2 agrees with 8 junctional bases. The starting material was CD8+ T cells from peripheral blood mononuclear cells, obtained in the second trimester of pregnancy. This sequence was found in a female donor with multiple sclerosis, enrolled in a pregnancy study. CDR3 reads: CASSPLSGGIQETQYF. The DNA reads as follows: TGTGCCAGCAGCCCCCTCTCGGGAGGGATTCAAGAGACCCAGTACTTC.